These 24 T cell receptor beta chains share one sample of origin, sequenced in a study of T cells after yellow fever vaccination. TCRdb itself ran the 5' RACE reads through MiXCR, one entry per CDR3 protein. This sample has 450,000 to 600,000 distinct CDR3 sequences, with around a sixth found just once. Sequenced material: PBMCs, taken around 5 days after the first yellow fever vaccination. Source of these receptors: a man aged 18 to 35 who received the YFV17D yellow fever vaccine.

This clonotype was picked up a small number of times. The V gene is TRBV6-1, the J gene TRBJ2-1; 7 nucleotides match TRBD1. Trimming took 7 bases from V and 9 from J; bases not matched to a gene: 9. The CDR3 runs 13 residues. Germline values: CDR1 MNHNS, CDR2 SASEGT. CDR3 protein: CASTTDRAGEQFF. CDR3 nucleotides: TGTGCCAGCACCACCGACAGGGCCGGTGAGCAGTTCTTC.

This chain connects TRBV2 to TRBJ2-1, with a weak D call TRBD1 (6 bases). Trimming removed 7 bases from V and 3 bases from J, with 10 bases in between. CDR3 length equals 13 residues. Germline CDR1 reads SNHLY; CDR2 reads FYNNEI. The CDR3: CASNPDSYNEQFF. In nucleotides, the CDR3 is TGTGCCAGCAACCCGGACAGCTACAATGAGCAGTTCTTC.

There are a few counts of this clonotype. This chain connects TRBV11-1 to TRBJ1-1; TRBD1 matches at 8 bases. The CDR3 extends over 19 amino acids. V gave up 5 bases and J gave up 7 bases; unmatched junction bases: 24. Germline CDR1 reads SGHAT; CDR2 reads FQDESV (reference sequence). CDR3 residues: CASSRYMGPWTGTRLEAFF. CDR3 coding DNA: TGTGCCAGCAGCCGCTATATGGGCCCCTGGACAGGGACAAGGCTTGAAGCTTTCTTT.

This clonotype came up many times. This chain connects TRBV5-1 to TRBJ2-1; TRBD1 matches at 7 bases. J lost 5 bases, V lost 2 bases, and 7 bases had no gene match. Germline CDR1 SGHRS, CDR2 YFSETQ. This CDR3 region has 15 residues. Written as DNA, the CDR3 is TGCGCCAGCAGCTTATATGGACAGGAAAACAATGAGCAGTTCTTC. Its translation is CASSLYGQENNEQFF.

A few counts support this clonotype. This CDR3 reads CASSSLPGGPRNEQFF. CDR3 nucleotides: TGTGCCAGCAGCTCTCTACCCGGGGGGCCGCGGAATGAGCAGTTCTTC. This chain uses TRBV7-2 with TRBJ2-1; weak D call: TRBD2 (7 bases). Per the germline V gene, CDR1 is SGHTA and CDR2 is FQGNSA. The CDR3 covers 16 residues. V lost 4 bases and J lost 7, with 20 bases in between.

This clonotype has just a few counts. V is TRBV11-3 and J is TRBJ2-1; D is undetermined. This CDR3 is 16 amino acids long. Looked up from germline, CDR1 is SGHNT and CDR2 is YENEEA. The germline V and J ends were trimmed by 5 bases and 4 bases, with 18 bases remaining between them. CDR3 residues: CASSRGPRRVYNEQFF. The CDR3 nucleotides are TGTGCCAGCAGCCGCGGCCCGCGACGCGTTTACAATGAGCAGTTCTTC.

This clonotype was seen at least ten times. The rearrangement joins TRBV27 to TRBJ1-4, with 10 bases aligning to TRBD1. V lost 5 bases and J lost 5; bases outside the gene matches: 2. The CDR3 runs 14 residues. Germline assignment: CDR1 MNHEY and CDR2 SMNVEV (reference sequence). The CDR3, as DNA: TGTGCCAGCAGTCGGGGACAGGGGAATGAAAAACTGTTTTTT. Its translation: CASSRGQGNEKLFF.

In its sample, this clonotype was seen a few times. The chain recombines TRBV30 with TRBJ2-3, with D possibly TRBD2 on 5 matching bases. CDR1 is GTSNPN, CDR2 SVGIG, per germline (reference sequence). The germline V and J ends were trimmed by 0 bases and 1 base, with 8 bases remaining between them. CDR3 size: 14 residues. Written as DNA, the CDR3 is TGTGCCTGGAGTGTGGGAGCGGGCACAGATACGCAGTATTTT. Protein sequence: CAWSVGAGTDTQYF.

This clonotype was counted between two and nine times. The chain recombines TRBV5-6 with TRBJ2-7; no clear D. Germline V gene sequence: CDR1 SGHDT, CDR2 YYEEEE. The germline V and J ends were trimmed by 4 bases and 6 bases, with 14 bases remaining between them. CDR3 length equals 13 residues. This CDR3 reads CASSPYGYGEQYV. DNA for the CDR3: TGTGCCAGCAGCCCCTATGGGTACGGCGAGCAGTACGTC.

The CDR3, as DNA: TGTGCCAGCAGTTACTCTGTGGAGACCCAGTACTTC. Translated, it gives CASSYSVETQYF. The chain links TRBV6-2 or TRBV6-3 to TRBJ2-5; D is uncertain. CDR1 and CDR2 from the germline V gene are MNHEY and SVGEGT. Deletions cut 0 bases from V and 5 bases from J, with 4 bases between. The CDR3 spans 12 residues.

The CDR3 sequence: CSARDVTAEQYF. For the CDR3, the DNA is TGCAGTGCTAGAGATGTAACGGCCGAGCAGTACTTC. The rearrangement uses TRBV20-1 and TRBJ2-7, with no clear D. CDR3 length: 12 residues. V was cut by 0 bases and J by 6 bases, with 9 bases left in between. Germline CDR1 DFQATT, CDR2 SNEGSKA (reference sequence).

This chain uses TRBV6-2 or TRBV6-3 with TRBJ1-5, with 7 bases identical to TRBD1. The CDR3 runs 13 residues. With 8 bases clipped from V and 3 bases from J, the junction kept 4 bases outside the gene matches. The V gene's germline CDR1 is MNHEY and CDR2 SVGEGT. This CDR3 reads CASGDRANQPQHF. In DNA, the CDR3 is TGTGCCAGCGGCGACAGGGCCAATCAGCCCCAGCATTTT.

CDR3 in DNA: TGCGCCAGCAGCTTGCCGTCGGACAGTTCGACTGAAGCTTTCTTT. Translated: CASSLPSDSSTEAFF. The chain employs TRBV5-1 and TRBJ1-1; the D gene is possibly TRBD1 (6 bases). The length of the CDR3 is 15 residues. Trimming stripped 1 base from V and 5 bases from J, with 15 bases between. Per the germline V gene, CDR1 is SGHRS and CDR2 is YFSETQ.

The genes are TRBV4-3 and TRBJ2-1; D is unresolved. V was shortened by 0 bases and J by 0 bases, with 15 bases between the two germline ends. Germline V gene data show CDR1 as LGHNA and CDR2 as YSLEER. The CDR3 totals 18 residues. DNA of the CDR3: TGCGCCAGCAGCCAAGATATGGGCCGCCCGAGCTCCTACAATGAGCAGTTCTTC. Its translation: CASSQDMGRPSSYNEQFF.

The chain employs TRBV3-1 and TRBJ2-7; 9 bases are shared with TRBD2. Germline CDR1 reads LGHDT; CDR2 reads YNNKEL (reference sequence). V shed 4 bases and J 0 bases; nucleotides not matched to a gene: 13. This CDR3 spans 18 amino acids. The CDR3 spells CASSPVVGSGGHSYEQYF. The CDR3 bases are TGTGCCAGCAGCCCGGTCGTGGGTAGCGGGGGCCACTCCTACGAGCAGTACTTC.

In its sample, this clonotype was seen a few times. The rearrangement uses TRBV24-1 and TRBJ1-5; TRBD1 matches 8 bases. V was pared by 4 bases and J by 7 bases, with 2 bases of the junction left unmatched. This CDR3 is built from 13 residues. Germline assignment: CDR1 KGHDR and CDR2 SFDVKD. CDR3 bases: TGTGCCACCAGTGACAGGGGGCACCAGCCCCAGCATTTT. Its translation is CATSDRGHQPQHF.

The V and J genes are TRBV30 and TRBJ2-2; 8 nucleotides line up with TRBD1. Losses at the gene ends were 0 bases for V and 4 bases for J; bases not matched to a gene: 1. The length of the CDR3 is 14 residues. Germline V CDR1 and CDR2: GTSNPN, SVGIG (reference sequence). CDR3 bases: TGTGCCTGGAGTGTAACAGGGGGCACCGGGGAGCTGTTTTTT. Translated, it gives CAWSVTGGTGELFF. The variable domain in full, completed from reference TRBV30 and TRBJ2-2, reads SQTIHQWPATLVQPVGSPLSLECTVEGTSNPNLYWYRQAAGRGLQLLFYSVGIGQISSEVPQNLSASRPQDRQFILSSKKLLLSDSGFYLCAWSVTGGTGELFFGEGSRLTVL.

This clonotype was detected only a few times. V is TRBV20-1 and J is TRBJ2-1; no clear D gene. Germline V lookup: CDR1 DFQATT, CDR2 SNEGSKA (reference sequence). The V end was cut by 3 bases, the J end by 6 bases, with 18 bases between. The CDR3 is 15 amino acids. The CDR3 bases are TGCAGTGCTAGGTCCCCCAGCGCCGCCCGCAATGAGCAGTTCTTC. This gives the protein CSARSPSAARNEQFF.

This chain links TRBV6-1 with TRBJ2-4, with TRBD2 identical over 8 bases. Germline V gene sequence: CDR1 MNHNS, CDR2 SASEGT. The junction had 5 bases not matched to a gene; V was cut back by 4 bases and J by 6 bases. This CDR3 has 14 amino acids. CDR3 in DNA: TGTGCCAGCAGTGGGACTAGCACGGGAAACATTCAGTACTTC. This sequence encodes CASSGTSTGNIQYF.

The chain links TRBV12-3 or TRBV12-4 to TRBJ2-7; 7 bases are shared with TRBD1. The CDR3 contains 14 residues. V trimming: 2 bases; J trimming: 6 bases; junction bases outside the gene matches: 7. CDR3 sequence: CASSLRGTVFEQYF. CDR3 DNA sequence: TGTGCCAGCAGTTTAAGGGGGACAGTGTTCGAGCAGTACTTC.

CDR3 protein: CVLGEGKTSSYEQYF. The CDR3 DNA reads TGTGTCTTGGGAGAGGGCAAAACTAGCTCCTACGAGCAGTACTTC. The V call is TRBV21-1, the J call TRBJ2-7; TRBD1, as called in the table, went unchecked against the DNA. TRBV21-1 is flagged as a pseudogene. This CDR3 comprises 15 residues.

There are a few counts of this clonotype. This chain joins TRBV20-1 and TRBJ1-6, with D tentatively TRBD1 (6 bases). Between the trimmed V and J ends, which lost 5 bases and 14 bases, there was a span of 22 bases. CDR1 is DFQATT, CDR2 SNEGSKA, per germline (reference sequence). The CDR3 is 14 amino acids. The DNA of the CDR3 is TGCAGTGCTCCCACAGGGAATGAGTGGTCGGCCCTCCACTTT. Translation gives CSAPTGNEWSALHF.

CDR3 in DNA: TGTGCCTGGAGATCTCAGGCTACGGAGACCCAGTACTTC. This gives the protein CAWRSQATETQYF. The chain joins TRBV30 to TRBJ2-5; D uncertain. CDR3 length equals 13 residues. Germline V gives CDR1 GTSNPN, CDR2 SVGIG (reference sequence). V shed 3 bases and J shed 5 bases, with 13 bases lying between them.

This clonotype was counted only a few times. The genes are TRBV12-3 or TRBV12-4 and TRBJ2-6; D gene ambiguous. V lost 4 bases and J lost 4, with 11 bases in between. This CDR3 has 15 amino acids. CDR3 amino acids: CASSSAVSGANVLTF. For the CDR3, the DNA is TGTGCCAGCAGTTCTGCGGTATCGGGGGCCAACGTCCTGACTTTC.